This T cell receptor (beta chain) is drawn from a study of vaccination and CD4 T cells after COVID-19. This clonotype was counted a few times. Its antigen is undetermined. CDR3 size: 12 residues. Germline V gene lookup returns CDR1 MDHEN and CDR2 SYDVKM. J lost 12 bases, V lost 3 bases, and 6 bases had no gene match. The Oncomine TCR Beta short-read assay sequenced DNA from cultured CD4+ T cells. Researchers extracted genomic DNA from CD4+ T cells that had been cultured. TCRdb recomputed calls from the PCR reads with MiXCR, one row per CDR3 protein. The sample has nearly 15,000 distinct CDR3 sequences, less than 70% seen once; the top ten hold 4% to 5%. Treatment in this sample: approximately 9-day PBMC culture with coronavirus spike peptide pools or control peptides (ViraFEST assay).

The rearrangement links TRBV28 to TRBJ1-2, with TRBD1 matching 8 bases. The source of this sequence is a human donor who had recovered from COVID-19. Specimen: CD4+ T cells from blood, cultured in vitro, collected before SARS-CoV-2 vaccination. In DNA form, the CDR3 reads TGTGCCAGCAGTTTGGAGACAGGGGCCCACACCTTC. Translation: CASSLETGAHTF.